Listed below are T cell receptor beta chains from one sample, sequenced in a study of type 1 regulatory T cells. TCRdb reprocessed the reads with MiXCR, giving one entry per CDR3 protein. The sample consists of about 62,000 distinct CDR3 sequences, over 50% of them appearing once. Their antigens remain unidentified. The sequenced sample consisted of cultured non-Tr1 T cells, either the whole culture or a sorted T cell fraction (not recorded which). Source of these receptors: a human donor in good health. Each CDR3 is given with its conserved first and last residue. A D gene is named only where the DNA matches it firmly. Size tells how often a clone was seen (once, few, many) or the class of an expanded clone, and some rows leave it out.

J | V | D | size | DNA | CDR3
TRBJ1-4 | TRBV7-2 | TRBD1 | NA | TGTGCCAGCAGCTTAGAGTGGGACAGGAAAGGAAAACTGTTTTTT | CASSLEWDRKGKLFF
TRBJ2-1 | TRBV5-1 | TRBD2 | medium-sized | TGCGCCAGCAGCTTGGGGGGACTAGCAAATGAGCAGTTCTTC | CASSLGGLANEQFF
TRBJ2-5 | TRBV7-2 | TRBD2 | NA | TGTGCCAGCAGCCGACACTCCGGGACTACCCAAGAGACCCAGTACTTC | CASSRHSGTTQETQYF
TRBJ2-1 | TRBV29-1 | NA | NA | TGCAGCGTTACCCCTCTTACGAGTTCTTTGAATGAGCAGTTCTTC | CSVTPLTSSLNEQFF
TRBJ2-1 | TRBV5-4 | NA | NA | TGTGCCAGCAGCTTGGCTAGCGTAGGCAATGAGCAGTTCTTC | CASSLASVGNEQFF
TRBJ2-7 | TRBV7-9 | NA | NA | TGTGCCAGCAGCTTAGGATCGGGGGTATACGAGCAGTACTTC | CASSLGSGVYEQYF
TRBJ2-1 | TRBV4-3 | NA | NA | TGCGCCAGCAGCCAAGATAGGAACTCCCGATGGAATGAGCAGTTCTTC | CASSQDRNSRWNEQFF
TRBJ2-7 | TRBV4-1 | TRBD1 | few | TGCGCCAGCAGCCAAGTGGTCAGGGGGCGGAACGAGCAGTACTTC | CASSQVVRGRNEQYF
TRBJ2-1 | TRBV19 | TRBD1 | NA | TGTGCCAGTAGTAGACCGGGACAGGGGGCATTTGAGCAGTTCTTC | CASSRPGQGAFEQFF
TRBJ2-1 | TRBV15 | NA | NA | TGTGCCACCTTAGCGTTATCGGGCAATGAGCAGTTCTTC | CATLALSGNEQFF
TRBJ2-1 | TRBV6-2/TRBV6-3 | TRBD2 | few | TGTGCCAGCAGTCGAGCGGGATCGTACAATGAGCAGTTCTTC | CASSRAGSYNEQFF
TRBJ2-5 | TRBV30 | TRBD1 | NA | TGTGCCTGGAGTGGGGGACAGGGAAAGTATTTAGAGACCCAGTACTTC | CAWSGGQGKYLETQYF
TRBJ2-1 | TRBV7-9 | NA | NA | TGTGCCAGCAGCTTCCGGGACTTCTTCAATGAGCAGTTCTTC | CASSFRDFFNEQFF
TRBJ2-7 | TRBV2 | NA | NA | TGTGCCTCCACGGGGGGACAGCCCCCGTACGAGCAGTACTTC | CASTGGQPPYEQYF
TRBJ2-2 | TRBV24-1 | NA | NA | TGTGCCACCAGTGATTTGGGGACAAGGGAGCTGTTTTTT | CATSDLGTRELFF
TRBJ2-5 | TRBV18 | TRBD2 | few | TGTGCCAGCTCAGGATACAAGCTAGCGGCCTCACAAGAGACCCAGTACTTC | CASSGYKLAASQETQYF
TRBJ1-6 | TRBV20-1 | NA | NA | TGCAGTGCTAGAGACCCGACAGGAGCTTTTTCACCCCTCCACTTT | CSARDPTGAFSPLHF
TRBJ2-1 | TRBV7-8 | TRBD1 | NA | TGTGCCAGCAGCACGGCCGGGACAGGCATGAGTGAGCAGTTCTTC | CASSTAGTGMSEQFF
TRBJ1-3 | TRBV5-1 | NA | NA | TGCGCCAGCAGATTGGTAGAGGGAAACACCATATATTTT | CASRLVEGNTIYF
TRBJ2-3 | TRBV5-1 | NA | once | TGCGCCAGCAGCACGGGTGACACAGATACGCAGTATTTT | CASSTGDTDTQYF
TRBJ2-1 | TRBV20-1 | NA | once | TGCAGTGCTGGCCCAGAGAGATCCTACAATGAGCAGTTCTTC | CSAGPERSYNEQFF
TRBJ1-5 | TRBV5-1 | NA | NA | TGCGCCAGCAGCCCCGGACAGTATAGCAATCAGCCCCAGCATTTT | CASSPGQYSNQPQHF
TRBJ1-4 | TRBV20-1 | NA | few | TGCAGTGCTAGTCGGGGGTTCGTCGGAGAAAAACTGTTTTTT | CSASRGFVGEKLFF
TRBJ2-7 | TRBV7-2 | TRBD2 | NA | TGTGCCAGCAGCCACCGAGGGACTAGCGGGAGGGCCTACGAGCAGTACTTC | CASSHRGTSGRAYEQYF
TRBJ1-3 | TRBV7-2 | NA | once | TGTGCCAGCAGCTTGGACACAGGGAGTGGAAACACCATATATTTT | CASSLDTGSGNTIYF
TRBJ2-3 | TRBV6-1 | NA | once | TGTGCCAGCAGTGACCAGAGGAGCACAGTTACGCAGTATTTT | CASSDQRSTVTQYF
TRBJ1-2 | TRBV27 | TRBD1 | once | TGTGCCAGCAGTCCAACTGACAGGGCGATCTATGGCTACACCTTC | CASSPTDRAIYGYTF
TRBJ2-5 | TRBV3-1 | TRBD2 | NA | TGTGCCAGCAGCCAAGTGGCCGGGGGAGGGCAAGAGACCCAGTACTTC | CASSQVAGGGQETQYF
TRBJ1-5 | TRBV19 | TRBD1 | once | TGTGCCAGTAGTATAGCCCGGGGACAGGGTCGTCAGCCCCAGCATTTT | CASSIARGQGRQPQHF
TRBJ2-5 | TRBV21-1 | NA | once | TGTGCCAGCACAAGACTAGGAGAGACCCAGTACTTC | CASTRLGETQYF
TRBJ2-7 | TRBV5-1 | NA | medium-sized | TGCGCCAGCAGCCGGGACAACTCCTACGAGCAGTACTTC | CASSRDNSYEQYF
TRBJ1-3 | TRBV6-1 | NA | NA | TGTGCCAGCTTGAAAGGGGGTTCTGGAAACACCATATATTTT | CASLKGGSGNTIYF
TRBJ1-5 | TRBV12-3/TRBV12-4 | NA | few | TGTGCCAGCAGTTTTGAGAGAAATCAGCCCCAGCATTTT | CASSFERNQPQHF
TRBJ1-1 | TRBV27 | TRBD1 | few | TGTGCCAGCACCCTAACGGGACAGCTTATGAACACTGAAGCTTTCTTT | CASTLTGQLMNTEAFF
TRBJ2-3 | TRBV7-2 | NA | NA | TGTGCCAGCAGTACCATGGGGACCACAGATACGCAGTATTTT | CASSTMGTTDTQYF
TRBJ1-6 | TRBV11-2 | NA | NA | TGTGCCAGCACCTACAGTTACTATAATTCACCCCTCCACTTT | CASTYSYYNSPLHF
TRBJ2-3 | TRBV20-1 | NA | NA | TGCAGTGCTACCTCGCGAAGCCGGAGCGCAGATACGCAGTATTTT | CSATSRSRSADTQYF
TRBJ1-2 | TRBV12-3/TRBV12-4 | NA | NA | TGTGCCAGCAGTTTACGGCGGGACCCCCTTATAGCTAACTATGGCTACACCTTC | CASSLRRDPLIANYGYTF
TRBJ1-4 | TRBV7-8 | NA | NA | TGTGCCAGCAGCTCTGGAAGAGGGGCCGAAAAACTGTTTTTT | CASSSGRGAEKLFF
TRBJ2-7 | TRBV5-4 | NA | NA | TGTGCCAGCAGCTTGATGGCGAGCGCCTACGAGCAGTACTTC | CASSLMASAYEQYF
TRBJ2-1 | TRBV4-1 | TRBD2 | NA | TGCGCCAGCAGCCAACGCGGACTAGCTATCCCCGATGAGCAGTTCTTC | CASSQRGLAIPDEQFF
TRBJ1-4 | TRBV20-1 | NA | NA | TGCAGTGCGAGCTTATCTAATGAAAAACTGTTTTTT | CSASLSNEKLFF
TRBJ2-7 | TRBV12-3/TRBV12-4 | TRBD1 | NA | TGTGCCAGCAGCCCTCCCCGGGGAACAGGGGACTACGAGCAGTACTTC | CASSPPRGTGDYEQYF
TRBJ2-7 | TRBV7-9 | TRBD2 | NA | TGTGCCAGCCCCAGCGGGAACAACTCCTACGAGCAGTACTTC | CASPSGNNSYEQYF
TRBJ2-1 | TRBV5-1 | NA | NA | TGCGCCAGCAGCATTATAGGCAATGAGCAGTTCTTC | CASSIIGNEQFF
TRBJ2-2 | TRBV2 | NA | few | TGTGCCAGCAATAGACGGGCTAACACCGGGGAGCTGTTTTTT | CASNRRANTGELFF